Following are 22 T cell receptor beta chains from one sample sequenced in a study of T cells in Graves' hyperthyroidism and ophthalmopathy. Amplification targeted TCR beta CDR3 regions from RNA transcripts. RT-PCR in the first round (using the HTBI primer set) targeted the TCR CDR3. TCRdb re-derived calls from the multiplex PCR reads in MiXCR, one entry per CDR3 protein. The sample records 50,000 to 60,000 distinct CDR3 sequences, roughly 50% being singletons. The sample was blood. Source of these receptors: a woman in her 50s with Graves' ophthalmopathy.

J is TRBJ2-3 and V is TRBV6-5; 7 bases are shared with TRBD2. Trimming at V came to 6 bases and at J to 1 base, leaving 10 bases not matched to a gene. There are 16 residues in the CDR3. CDR1 and CDR2 (germline): MNHEY, SVGAGI. The DNA of the CDR3 is TGTGCCAGCAGGCCACTTGGGGGGGGGGGCACAGATACGCAGTATTTT. Translating gives CASRPLGGGGTDTQYF.

This clonotype was counted a single time. V and J are TRBV20-1 and TRBJ2-5; TRBD1 aligns across 8 bases. The end of the DNA aligns better with TRBJ1-5, so the J call may be wrong. The CDR3 consists of 19 residues. Germline V gives CDR1 DFQATT, CDR2 SNEGSKA (reference sequence). The CDR3, as DNA: TGCAGTGCTAGAGCGACAGGGGTGGGGGCCGGGGGAAGCAATCAGCCCCAGCATTTT. Translated, it gives CSARATGVGAGGSNQPQHF.

This clonotype was seen at least ten times. This chain uses TRBV15 with TRBJ1-3, with D unclear. V lost 0 bases and J lost 0, with 9 bases in between. The CDR3 has 16 residues. Germline CDR1 LNHNV, CDR2 YYDKDF (reference sequence). The CDR3 protein is CATSRDKTFSGNTIYF. CDR3 DNA sequence: TGTGCCACCAGCAGAGATAAAACGTTCTCTGGAAACACCATATATTTT.

This clonotype has a count of ten or more. This chain joins TRBV5-6 and TRBJ2-7; D ambiguous. Between the trimmed V and J ends, which lost 0 bases and 2 bases, there was a span of 9 bases. CDR1 and CDR2 from the germline V gene are SGHDT and YYEEEE. CDR3 size: 14 residues. CDR3 region: CASSLERSAYEQYF. The CDR3 coding sequence is TGTGCCAGCAGCTTGGAACGGAGCGCCTACGAGCAGTACTTC.

This clonotype was recorded at least ten times. In nucleotides, the CDR3 is TGCAGTGCTAGAGATGGAACCGGGACTAGCAACACCGGGGAGCTGTTTTTT. This translates into CSARDGTGTSNTGELFF. The rearrangement joins TRBV20-1 to TRBJ2-2, with 9 bases matching TRBD2. There are 17 residues in the CDR3. Germline CDR1 and CDR2: DFQATT and SNEGSKA (reference sequence). V shed 0 bases, J shed 2 bases, and the junction held 7 bases outside the gene matches.

The genes are TRBV6-5 and TRBJ2-4; TRBD1 matches 9 bases. CDR1 and CDR2 from the germline V gene are MNHEY and SVGAGI. V was pared by 6 bases and J by 7 bases, with 10 bases of the junction left unmatched. The CDR3 is 15 residues long. CDR3 amino acids: CASRGTGGFFNIQYF. The DNA for the CDR3 is TGTGCCAGCAGAGGAACAGGGGGCTTTTTTAACATTCAGTACTTC.

This clonotype was seen at least ten times. The chain couples TRBV6-1 to TRBJ2-3, with 12 bases aligning to TRBD2. The CDR3 length is 16 residues. Germline trimming cut 5 bases from V and 2 bases from J; bases unmatched to any gene: 5. The germline V gene encodes CDR1 MNHNS and CDR2 SASEGT. The CDR3 region is CASSTSGRIVTDTQYF. As DNA, the CDR3 is TGTGCCAGCAGTACTAGCGGGAGGATTGTCACAGATACGCAGTATTTT.

This clonotype has only one observation. CDR3: CASTQTGASTDTQYF. The CDR3 bases are TGTGCCAGCACCCAGACAGGGGCTAGCACAGATACGCAGTATTTT. V is TRBV14 and J is TRBJ2-3; 8 bases are a match to TRBD1. J gave up 0 bases and V 7 bases, and 6 bases lay outside the gene matches. Germline V gives CDR1 SGHDN, CDR2 FVKESK. The CDR3 extends over 15 amino acids.

There are many counts of this clonotype. As DNA, the CDR3 is TGTGCCAGCAGCTTAGCCCGCGGATTCGAAGGTGAGCAGTTCTTC. Translation gives CASSLARGFEGEQFF. This chain connects TRBV11-2 to TRBJ2-1; D gene uncertain. Looked up from germline, CDR1 is SGHAT and CDR2 is FQNNGV. The CDR3 loop spans 15 amino acids. V was trimmed by 1 base and J by 9 bases, leaving 16 bases between them.

This clonotype has only a few counts. The genes are TRBV2 and TRBJ1-2; D is perhaps TRBD1 (6 bases). The V end lost 6 bases, the J end lost 1 base, and 21 bases lay between the germline ends. The CDR3 covers 17 residues. Germline assignment: CDR1 SNHLY and CDR2 FYNNEI. CDR3 nucleotides: TGTGCCAGCAGGGAAACAGGGTCTATAACAGATAACTATGGCTACACCTTC. Translation gives CASRETGSITDNYGYTF.

This clonotype was detected once. V gene TRBV5-1 combines with J gene TRBJ1-2; no definite D call. The CDR3 covers 14 residues. CDR1 is SGHRS and CDR2 is YFSETQ in the germline V gene. Trimming took off 0 bases at V and 1 base at J, with 7 bases between the two ends. The CDR3 here is CASSLEGSNYGYTF. CDR3 DNA sequence: TGCGCCAGCAGCTTGGAAGGCAGTAACTATGGCTACACCTTC.

The rearrangement links TRBV20-1 to TRBJ2-3; D is uncertain. CDR3 size: 17 residues. The V gene's germline CDR1 is DFQATT and CDR2 SNEGSKA (reference sequence). With 1 base removed from V and 0 bases from J, the gap between germline ends came to 17 bases. CDR3 DNA sequence: TGCAGTGCTAGAGTGGGCGAATGGGCTGTTAGCACAGATACGCAGTATTTT. Its translation is CSARVGEWAVSTDTQYF.

As to this clonotype: Germline is not matched at one junction end, which may reflect a read error. The gene calls are TRBV19 and TRBJ2-7, with 12 bases matching TRBD1. Germline loops: CDR1 LNHDA, CDR2 SQIVND (reference sequence). The CDR3 sequence is 17 residues long. CDR3 sequence reads: CANSSRPGQGAGYGQYF. The DNA of the CDR3 is TGTGCCAATAGTAGCCGACCGGGACAGGGGGCTGGGTACGGGCAGTACTTC.

Note on this clonotype: A much larger clone sits a single nucleotide away, making a read error possible. J is TRBJ2-7 and V is TRBV6-2 or TRBV6-3; TRBD2 agrees at 8 bases. Looked up from germline, CDR1 is MNHEY and CDR2 is SVGEGT. The CDR3 is made up of 15 amino acids. CDR3 sequence (DNA): TGTGCCAGCAGTTACTTAGCGGGACTATCCTACAAGCAGTACTTC. Its translation is CASSYLAGLSYKQYF.

This clonotype occurred many times. V is TRBV14 and J is TRBJ2-3, with D perhaps TRBD1 or TRBD2 (5 bases each). This CDR3 is built from 16 residues. Per germline, CDR1 SGHDN and CDR2 FVKESK. Between the trimmed V and J ends, which lost 0 bases and 9 bases, there was a span of 19 bases. The CDR3 spells CASSQEGTVAVGTQYF. The CDR3 DNA sequence: TGTGCCAGCAGCCAAGAAGGGACGGTCGCCGTTGGGACGCAGTATTTT.

The chain has TRBV20-1 and TRBJ2-5; 13 bases match TRBD2. The germline CDR1 and CDR2 sequences are DFQATT and SNEGSKA (reference sequence). This CDR3 is built from 15 residues. V lost 4 bases and J lost 1; bases outside the gene matches: 3. The chain's CDR3 is CSATRTSGSQETQYF. The CDR3 nucleotides read TGCAGTGCTACCCGGACTAGCGGGAGCCAAGAGACCCAGTACTTC.

This clonotype showed up many times. The J gene is TRBJ1-2, the V gene TRBV12-3 or TRBV12-4, with a weak D call TRBD1 (5 bases). This CDR3 has 15 amino acids. Trimming took off 3 bases at V and 6 bases at J, with 17 bases between the two ends. The CDR3 spells CASSLGRRRGDGYTF. The CDR3 nucleotides read TGTGCCAGCAGTTTGGGACGGCGGCGGGGGGATGGCTACACCTTC.

A note on this clonotype: The final CDR3 position lacks the conserved phenylalanine or tryptophan, pointing to a likely read error. The J gene is TRBJ2-2, the V gene TRBV19; D gene ambiguous. CDR3 length: 13 residues. Trimming shortened V by 4 bases and J by 4 bases, and 7 bases separated the two germline ends. CDR1 and CDR2 from the germline V gene are LNHDA and SQIVND (reference sequence). Written as DNA, the CDR3 is TGTGCCAGTAGTAACAGTAGCACCGGGGAGCTGTTTTCT. Residues: CASSNSSTGELFS.

This clonotype was detected many times. The genes are TRBV4-1 and TRBJ2-3; D is undetermined. Trimming took off 1 base at V and 4 bases at J, with 9 bases between the two ends. The CDR3 has 14 amino acids. Germline V lookup: CDR1 MGHRA, CDR2 YSYEKL. CDR3 nucleotide sequence: TGCGCCAGCAGCCAAGTTCCCGGCCCAGATACGCAGTATTTT. Residues: CASSQVPGPDTQYF.

This clonotype is labeled as medium-sized. The chain is built from TRBV7-8 and TRBJ1-6; 8 bases are shared with TRBD1. The CDR3 has 14 residues. Germline-derived CDR1 and CDR2 are SGHVS and FQNEAQ. Trimming removed 4 bases from V and 9 bases from J; junction bases left unmatched: 5. CDR3 DNA sequence: TGTGCCAGCAGCTCTGGACAGGGTGGTTCACCCCTCCACTTT. Encoded protein: CASSSGQGGSPLHF.

This clonotype occurred many times. DNA of the CDR3: TGTGCCAGCAGTTCGCTTAGCGGGGCGTCCACAGATACGCAGTATTTT. Amino acid sequence: CASSSLSGASTDTQYF. The chain employs TRBV12-3 or TRBV12-4 and TRBJ2-3; 8 bases agree with TRBD2. CDR3 length: 16 amino acids. The V gene end was trimmed by 4 bases and the J gene end by 2 bases; junction bases not matched to a gene: 8.

To note about this clonotype: A read error is possible here, since a much larger clone lies one base away. The rearrangement joins TRBV3-1 to TRBJ2-7; D is undetermined. The CDR3 covers 12 residues. The V gene's germline CDR1 is LGHDT and CDR2 YNNKEL (reference sequence). The CDR3 region is CASSQGPYEQSF. In DNA, the CDR3 is TGTGCCAGCAGCCAAGGACCCTACGAGCAGTCCTTC.